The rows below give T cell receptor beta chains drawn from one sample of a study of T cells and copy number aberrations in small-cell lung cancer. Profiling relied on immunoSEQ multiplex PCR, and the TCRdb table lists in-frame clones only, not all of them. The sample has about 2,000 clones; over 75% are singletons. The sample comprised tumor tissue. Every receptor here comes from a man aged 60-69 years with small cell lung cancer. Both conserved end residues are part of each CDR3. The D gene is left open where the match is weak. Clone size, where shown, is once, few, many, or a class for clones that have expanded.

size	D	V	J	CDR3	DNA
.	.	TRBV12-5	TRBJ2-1	CASGPPQGMKNEQFF	TGTGCTAGTGGTCCGCCACAGGGTATGAAAAATGAGCAGTTCTTC
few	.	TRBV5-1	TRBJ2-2	CASSLVPTDTGELFF	TGCGCCAGCAGCTTGGTCCCTACGGACACCGGGGAGCTGTTTTTT
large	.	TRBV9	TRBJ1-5	CASSVGDRNQPQHF	TGTGCCAGCAGCGTAGGCGACAGGAACCAGCCCCAGCATTTT
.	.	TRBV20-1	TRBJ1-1	CSARGQNEAFF	TGCAGTGCTAGAGGGCAGAATGAAGCTTTCTTT
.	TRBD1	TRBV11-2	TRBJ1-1	CASSLTGGLTEAFF	TGTGCCAGCAGCCTTACAGGGGGCCTCACTGAAGCTTTCTTT
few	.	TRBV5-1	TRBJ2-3	CASSTWTRTDTQYF	TGCGCCAGCAGCACATGGACACGCACAGATACGCAGTATTTT
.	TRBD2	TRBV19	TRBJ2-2	CASSITSGRAVTGELFF	TGTGCCAGTAGTATAACTAGCGGGAGGGCCGTCACCGGAGAGCTGTTTTTT
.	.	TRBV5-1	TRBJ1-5	CASSLAGVQPQHF	TGCGCCAGCAGCTTGGCTGGGGTTCAGCCCCAGCATTTT
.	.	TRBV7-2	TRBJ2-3	CASSPRRPGTLSTDTQYF	TGTGCCAGCAGCCCCCGCCGCCCGGGGACTCTAAGCACAGATACGCAGTATTTT
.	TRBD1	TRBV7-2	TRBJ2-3	CASSLGQMAQYF	TGTGCCAGCAGCTTGGGACAGATGGCGCAGTATTTT
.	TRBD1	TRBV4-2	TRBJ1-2	CASSQSGTGSGYTF	TGTGCCAGCAGCCAATCGGGGACAGGAAGTGGCTACACCTTC
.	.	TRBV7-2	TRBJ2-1	CASSLVAGTYNEQFF	TGTGCCAGCAGCTTAGTGGCGGGAACTTACAATGAGCAGTTCTTC
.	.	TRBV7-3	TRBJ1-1	CASSPGGGRMNTEAFF	TGTGCCAGCAGCCCCGGGGGTGGTCGAATGAACACTGAAGCTTTCTTT
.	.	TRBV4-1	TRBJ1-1	CASSQESLNTEAFF	TGCGCCAGCAGCCAAGAAAGCCTGAACACTGAAGCTTTCTTT
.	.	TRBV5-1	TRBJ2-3	CASSQGGDTSTDTQYF	TGCGCCAGCAGCCAGGGGGGTGACACTAGCACAGATACGCAGTATTTT
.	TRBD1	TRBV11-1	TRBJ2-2	CASSPSWQGASGELFF	TGTGCCAGCAGCCCCTCTTGGCAGGGGGCATCCGGGGAGCTGTTTTTT
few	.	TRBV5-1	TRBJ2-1	CASSLTHNEQFF	TGCGCCAGCAGCTTGACTCACAATGAGCAGTTCTTC
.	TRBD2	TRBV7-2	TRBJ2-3	CASSSPPGGGPTDTQYF	TGTGCCAGCAGCTCCCCCCCTGGCGGGGGACCCACAGATACGCAGTATTTT
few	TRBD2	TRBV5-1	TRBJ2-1	CASSFTSGNNNEQFF	TGCGCCAGCAGCTTCACTAGCGGGAACAACAATGAGCAGTTCTTC
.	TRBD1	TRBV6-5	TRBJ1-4	CASSYGDRVLEKLFF	TGTGCCAGCAGTTACGGCGACAGGGTACTTGAAAAACTGTTTTTT
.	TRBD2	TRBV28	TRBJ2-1	CASSLRGGINEQFF	TGTGCCAGCAGTTTACGGGGGGGCATTAATGAGCAGTTCTTC
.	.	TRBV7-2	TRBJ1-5	CASSSTGSQPQHF	TGTGCCAGCAGCTCGACAGGAAGTCAGCCCCAGCATTTT
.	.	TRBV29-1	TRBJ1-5	CSVRVTLGQPQHF	TGCAGCGTTCGGGTTACCCTGGGGCAGCCCCAGCATTTT
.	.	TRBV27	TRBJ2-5	CASSFRSTLGTQYF	TGTGCCAGCAGTTTCCGGAGTACCCTAGGGACCCAGTACTTC
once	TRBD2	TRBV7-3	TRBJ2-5	CASSLGGGAAETQYF	TGTGCCAGCAGCTTAGGCGGGGGGGCTGCAGAGACCCAGTACTTC
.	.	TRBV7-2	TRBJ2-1	CASSLAQGGGGKSEFF	TGTGCCAGCAGCTTAGCGCAGGGAGGGGGCGGAAAGAGCGAGTTCTTC
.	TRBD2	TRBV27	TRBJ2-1	CASRGGLNEQFF	TGTGCCAGCCGCGGGGGGCTCAATGAGCAGTTCTTC